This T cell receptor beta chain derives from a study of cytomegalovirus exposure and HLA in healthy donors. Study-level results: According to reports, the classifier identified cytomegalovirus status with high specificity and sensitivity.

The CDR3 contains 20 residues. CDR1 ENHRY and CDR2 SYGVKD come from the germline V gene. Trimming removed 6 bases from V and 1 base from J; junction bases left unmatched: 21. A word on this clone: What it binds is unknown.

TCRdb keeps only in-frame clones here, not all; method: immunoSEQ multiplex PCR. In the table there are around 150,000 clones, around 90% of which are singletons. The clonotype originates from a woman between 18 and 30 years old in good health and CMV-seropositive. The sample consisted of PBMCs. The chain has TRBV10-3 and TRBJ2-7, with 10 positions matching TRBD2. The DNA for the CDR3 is TGTGCCATCAGGATTGGTGGGGGCATACTAGCGGGACGGAGGTCCTACGAGCAGTACTTC. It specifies CAIRIGGGILAGRRSYEQYF.